This is a list of T cell receptor beta chains from one sample in a study of control samples from healthy donors and cancer patients. The repertoire was sequenced with immunoSEQ multiplex PCR; TCRdb's copy has only in-frame clones and lacks some. Of about 170,000 clones listed, about 94% are singletons. Input material: blood. The source is a woman between 55 and 75 years old in good health. Each CDR3 is given with its conserved first and last residue. The D gene is left open where the match is weak. Some rows mark clone size as missing; the rest say once, few, many or name a class of expanded clone.

v_gene,j_gene,d_gene,abundance,CDR3aa,CDR3nt
TRBV11-2,TRBJ2-1,-,-,CASNFEGGAFYNEQFF,TGTGCCAGCAACTTTGAGGGGGGGGCGTTTTACAATGAGCAGTTCTTC
TRBV7-3,TRBJ1-1,-,few,CASSSQGDTEAFF,TGTGCCAGCAGCTCACAGGGAGACACTGAAGCTTTCTTT
TRBV7-5,TRBJ2-2,-,-,CARSYMEQQGHTGELFF,TGTGCCAGAAGCTACATGGAACAACAGGGACACACCGGGGAGCTGTTTTTT
TRBV12-5,TRBJ1-1,-,once,CASAAAGIPEAFF,TGTGCTAGTGCCGCGGCAGGGATTCCTGAAGCTTTCTTT
TRBV5-8,TRBJ1-1,-,-,CASSLEWGMNTEAFF,TGTGCCAGCAGCTTGGAGTGGGGAATGAACACTGAAGCTTTCTTT
TRBV5-5,TRBJ1-5,TRBD1,-,CASSLEGGYQPQHF,TGTGCCAGCAGCTTGGAAGGGGGCTACCAGCCCCAGCATTTT
TRBV4-3,TRBJ1-4,-,-,CASSQATDEKLFF,TGCGCCAGCAGCCAAGCGACAGATGAAAAACTGTTTTTT
TRBV5-1,TRBJ2-3,TRBD2,-,CASSRSGESTDTQYF,TGCGCCAGCAGCCGTAGCGGGGAGAGCACAGATACGCAGTATTTT
TRBV14,TRBJ1-2,-,-,CASSQGGVFSGYTF,TGTGCCAGCAGCCAAGGTGGGGTCTTCAGCGGCTACACCTTC
TRBV7-9,TRBJ1-2,-,once,CASSSAGAAPNGYTF,TGTGCCAGCAGCTCCGCAGGGGCCGCCCCGAATGGCTACACCTTC
TRBV7-3,TRBJ2-1,-,-,CASSRGLKTDEQFF,TGTGCCAGCTCGCGAGGACTAAAAACCGATGAGCAGTTCTTC
TRBV2,TRBJ2-1,TRBD2,-,CASSYTSGGINEQFF,TGTGCCAGCAGTTATACTAGCGGGGGGATCAATGAGCAGTTCTTC
TRBV5-4,TRBJ1-2,-,-,CASSPRTNYGYTF,TGTGCCAGCAGCCCACGGACAAATTATGGCTACACCTTC
TRBV21-1,TRBJ1-1,-,few,CASRRGGAANTEAFF,TGTGCCAGCAGGAGAGGGGGGGCAGCGAACACTGAAGCTTTCTTT
TRBV6-6,TRBJ2-3,TRBD2,-,CASRQAGAGTDTQYF,TGTGCCAGCAGGCAAGCGGGGGCGGGTACAGATACGCAGTATTTT
TRBV30,TRBJ1-6,-,-,CAWSGATDSPLHF,TGTGCCTGGTCGGGGGCCACGGATTCACCCCTCCACTTT
TRBV28,TRBJ1-2,TRBD1,-,CASSSTGLVQNYGYTF,TGTGCCAGCAGCTCGACAGGGTTGGTACAGAACTATGGCTACACCTTC
TRBV6-1,TRBJ2-1,TRBD2,-,CASSEIERGAENEQFF,TGTGCCAGCAGTGAAATCGAGCGGGGGGCGGAAAATGAGCAGTTCTTC
TRBV3-1/TRBV3-2,TRBJ1-2,-,-,CASSQDTGGWGYTF,TGTGCCAGCAGCCAAGATACAGGAGGATGGGGCTACACCTTC
TRBV12-3/TRBV12-4,TRBJ1-1,-,once,CATRGDMNTEAFF,TGTGCCACCAGGGGAGACATGAACACTGAAGCTTTCTTT
TRBV5-5,TRBJ2-7,TRBD1,-,CASSLVPGTGGTYEQYF,TGTGCCAGCAGCTTGGTTCCCGGGACAGGGGGGACCTACGAGCAGTACTTC
TRBV10-3,TRBJ2-1,TRBD2,-,CAISGAGTSGGNNEQFF,TGTGCCATCAGTGGGGCCGGGACTAGCGGGGGGAACAATGAGCAGTTCTTC
TRBV5-4,TRBJ1-3,-,once,CASSPAGSGNTIYF,TGTGCCAGCAGCCCAGCAGGGTCCGGAAACACCATATATTTT
TRBV19,TRBJ2-2,TRBD2,-,CASSISGLNTGELFF,TGTGCCAGTAGTATTAGCGGGCTCAACACCGGGGAGCTGTTTTTT
TRBV7-2,TRBJ2-5,-,-,CASSLNIPTGVPETQYF,TGTGCCAGCAGCTTAAACATTCCGACAGGTGTGCCGGAGACCCAGTACTTC
TRBV6-5,TRBJ2-2,-,-,CASWGPNTGELFF,TGTGCCAGCTGGGGGCCGAACACCGGGGAGCTGTTTTTT
TRBV19,TRBJ2-7,-,-,CASSSPGHLTYEQYF,TGTGCCAGTAGTTCGCCGGGACACCTAACCTACGAGCAGTACTTC
TRBV6-5,TRBJ1-5,-,-,CASSYSANQPQHF,TGTGCCAGCAGTTACTCCGCAAATCAGCCCCAGCATTTT
TRBV27,TRBJ2-5,TRBD2,-,CASSNPSGGYQETQYF,TGTGCCAGCAGCAACCCTAGCGGGGGGTATCAAGAGACCCAGTACTTC
TRBV20-1,TRBJ2-2,-,-,CSASLFTGELFF,TGCAGTGCTAGTCTCTTCACCGGGGAGCTGTTTTTT
TRBV6-6,TRBJ1-1,-,-,CASSYGEDTEAFF,TGTGCCAGCAGTTACGGCGAGGACACTGAAGCTTTCTTT
TRBV5-6,TRBJ1-1,-,once,CASSFGRGGVNTEAFF,TGTGCCAGCAGCTTTGGCAGGGGTGGGGTTAACACTGAAGCTTTCTTT
TRBV30,TRBJ1-1,TRBD1,-,CAWNIGTGGAFF,TGTGCCTGGAATATCGGGACAGGGGGAGCTTTCTTT
TRBV10-3,TRBJ1-1,-,-,CAIRDLRNTEAFF,TGTGCCATCCGGGACTTACGGAACACTGAAGCTTTCTTT
TRBV11-3,TRBJ1-1,TRBD1,-,CASSPAGQGREAFF,TGTGCCAGCAGCCCCGCCGGACAGGGTCGTGAAGCTTTCTTT
TRBV29-1,TRBJ1-1,-,-,CSVEAGGHTEAFF,TGCAGCGTTGAGGCGGGGGGCCATACTGAAGCTTTCTTT
TRBV3-1/TRBV3-2,TRBJ2-4,TRBD2,-,CASSKTTSIKNIQYF,TGTGCCAGCAGTAAAACGACTAGCATCAAAAACATTCAGTACTTC
TRBV5-1,TRBJ2-3,TRBD2,-,CASSLDRISGTPDTQYF,TGCGCCAGCAGCTTGGATCGCATTAGCGGGACCCCGGATACGCAGTATTTT
TRBV28,TRBJ1-1,TRBD1,-,CASRPPYRGNTEAFF,TGTGCCAGCAGACCGCCCTACAGGGGGAACACTGAAGCTTTCTTT
TRBV6-5,TRBJ2-7,TRBD1,-,CASEGDRATGQYF,TGTGCCAGCGAGGGCGACAGGGCTACGGGGCAGTACTTC
TRBV13,TRBJ1-1,TRBD1,-,CASSPQGLSTEAFF,TGTGCCAGCAGCCCACAGGGGCTGAGCACTGAAGCTTTCTTT